A single sample gave rise to the 30 T cell receptor beta chains below, sequenced in a study of blood T cell repertoires in COVID-19. The repertoire was sequenced with immunoSEQ multiplex PCR; TCRdb's copy has only in-frame clones and lacks some. The data contain 150,000 to 200,000 clones, about 90% of them seen just once; the ten biggest clones take up 1% to 1.5%. The source material was PBMCs or T cells enriched from blood (not recorded which). These TCRs come from a human donor with acute COVID-19. The donor label of this sample is uncertain.

Here the CDR3 reads CASSSPYRGSGSYNEQFF. The CDR3 nucleotides are TGTGCCAGCAGCTCCCCATACAGGGGTTCAGGATCCTACAATGAGCAGTTCTTC. The chain combines TRBV11-2 with TRBJ2-1, with 7 bases identical to TRBD1. V lost 4 bases, J lost 1 base, and 13 bases stayed unmatched. There are 18 residues in the CDR3. CDR1 is SGHAT, CDR2 FQNNGV, per germline.

This clone appeared a single time. The chain joins TRBV9 to TRBJ2-5; possibly TRBD1 for D (7 bases). With 0 bases removed from V and 2 bases from J, the gap between germline ends came to 11 bases. CDR1 is SGDLS and CDR2 is YYNGEE in the germline V gene. This CDR3 region has 15 residues. Written as DNA, the CDR3 is TGTGCCAGCAGCGTAGCAGGGGGGCTTCAAGAGACCCAGTACTTC. Residues: CASSVAGGLQETQYF.

The rearrangement uses TRBV24-1 and TRBJ2-3; no clear D. This CDR3 is built from 13 residues. Germline V CDR1 and CDR2: KGHDR, SFDVKD. Trimming stripped 4 bases from V and 3 bases from J, with 7 bases between. The CDR3 region is CATSEHRTDTQYF. The CDR3 bases are TGTGCCACCAGTGAACACCGAACAGATACGCAGTATTTT.

The V gene is TRBV2, the J gene TRBJ1-5, with 7 bases matching TRBD1. Trimming at V came to 7 bases and at J to 4 bases, leaving 7 bases not matched to a gene. The germline CDR1 and CDR2 sequences are SNHLY and FYNNEI. The CDR3 has 14 residues. The CDR3 spells CASKETGYNQPQHF. The CDR3 coding sequence is TGTGCCAGCAAAGAGACAGGGTATAATCAGCCCCAGCATTTT.

The chain employs TRBV30 and TRBJ2-1; 12 bases align to TRBD2. The V and J ends lost 4 bases and 4 bases, in that order; junction bases with no gene match: 8. Germline assignment: CDR1 GTSNPN and CDR2 SVGIG (reference sequence). The CDR3 runs 16 residues. This CDR3 is CAWTLAGGPNYNEQFF. In nucleotides, the CDR3 is TGTGCCTGGACACTAGCGGGGGGCCCTAATTACAATGAGCAGTTCTTC. The full variable domain, in which reference TRBV30 and TRBJ2-1 provide the parts outside the CDR3, is SQTIHQWPATLVQPVGSPLSLECTVEGTSNPNLYWYRQAAGRGLQLLFYSVGIGQISSEVPQNLSASRPQDRQFILSSKKLLLSDSGFYLCAWTLAGGPNYNEQFFGPGTRLTVL.

The chain joins TRBV30 to TRBJ2-3; 8 positions match TRBD2. The CDR3 is 14 residues long. Germline CDR1 reads GTSNPN; CDR2 reads SVGIG (reference sequence). With 6 bases clipped from V and 2 bases from J, the junction kept 7 bases outside the gene matches. CDR3 DNA sequence: TGTGCCTGCGCTAGCGGGTCTGTCACAGATACGCAGTATTTT. It translates to CACASGSVTDTQYF. Full variable domain (missing parts from reference TRBV30 and TRBJ2-3): SQTIHQWPATLVQPVGSPLSLECTVEGTSNPNLYWYRQAAGRGLQLLFYSVGIGQISSEVPQNLSASRPQDRQFILSSKKLLLSDSGFYLCACASGSVTDTQYFGPGTRLTVL.

This sequence joins TRBV30 and TRBJ1-2; D gene unclear. Germline V lookup: CDR1 GTSNPN, CDR2 SVGIG (reference sequence). Between the trimmed V and J ends, which lost 1 base and 2 bases, there was a span of 5 bases. The CDR3 loop spans 12 amino acids. This CDR3 reads CAWSGLNYGYTF. DNA for the CDR3: TGTGCCTGGAGTGGACTAAACTATGGCTACACCTTC.

This chain joins TRBV6-2 or TRBV6-3 and TRBJ1-6, with a tentative D call TRBD1 (5 bases). Trimming left V 0 bases short and J 7 bases short, with 7 bases between. The CDR3 is made up of 14 amino acids. The V gene's germline CDR1 is MNHEY and CDR2 SVGEGT. CDR3 sequence reads: CASSYSGGNSPLHF. The DNA for the CDR3 is TGTGCCAGCAGTTACTCGGGGGGAAATTCACCCCTCCACTTT.

The chain is built from TRBV3-1 (or the pseudogene TRBV3-2) and TRBJ2-7; TRBD2 agrees at 8 bases. V dropped 2 bases and J dropped 6; count of bases not matched to a gene: 6. CDR3 size: 14 residues. Per the germline V gene, CDR1 is LGHDT and CDR2 is YNNKEL (reference sequence). The CDR3 reads CASSQTGGHAEQYF. CDR3 bases: TGTGCCAGCAGCCAAACGGGGGGGCATGCCGAGCAGTACTTC.

J is TRBJ2-4 and V is TRBV20-1, with TRBD1 as a possible D gene (6 bases). CDR3 size: 11 residues. Germline CDR1 and CDR2: DFQATT and SNEGSKA (reference sequence). V was trimmed by 6 bases and J by 7 bases, leaving 10 bases between them. The CDR3, as DNA: TGCAGTGCAAACAGGGATAACATTCAGTACTTC. Translating gives CSANRDNIQYF.

This chain joins TRBV11-2 and TRBJ1-1; 8 positions agree with TRBD1. The germline CDR1 and CDR2 sequences are SGHAT and FQNNGV. Germline trimming cut 5 bases from V and 3 bases from J; bases unmatched to any gene: 17. The CDR3 runs to 18 residues. The CDR3 nucleotides are TGTGCCAGCAGCCCGTATAGACGTCCAGGGGGCGGGTACACTGAAGCTTTCTTT. Translation: CASSPYRRPGGGYTEAFF. Full variable domain (missing parts from reference TRBV11-2 and TRBJ1-1): EAGVAQSPRYKIIEKRQSVAFWCNPISGHATLYWYQQILGQGPKLLIQFQNNGVVDDSQLPKDRFSAERLKGVDSTLKIQPAKLEDSAVYLCASSPYRRPGGGYTEAFFGQGTRLTVV.

This chain links TRBV14 with TRBJ1-1; no clear D. The germline V and J ends were trimmed by 1 base and 2 bases, with 11 bases remaining between them. Germline V lookup: CDR1 SGHDN, CDR2 FVKESK. There are 15 residues in the CDR3. CDR3 in amino acids: CASSQVQHKNTEAFF. As DNA, the CDR3 is TGTGCCAGCAGCCAAGTACAACATAAAAACACTGAAGCTTTCTTT.

This rearrangement joins TRBV9 to TRBJ2-2; D not resolved. Germline V lookup: CDR1 SGDLS, CDR2 YYNGEE. The CDR3 covers 17 residues. Trimming cost V 0 bases and J 3 bases, with 15 bases left between them. CDR3 sequence reads: CASSVGVSGFYTGELFF. In DNA, the CDR3 is TGTGCCAGCAGCGTAGGAGTTTCGGGTTTTTACACCGGGGAGCTGTTTTTT.

This chain uses TRBV4-2 with TRBJ2-2, with D maybe TRBD1 (5 bases). The ends were cut back, 3 bases at V and 2 bases at J, with 16 bases in the middle. CDR1 is LGHNA, CDR2 YNFKEQ, per germline. This CDR3 is 17 amino acids long. The CDR3 loop is CASSHRRSGPNTGELFF. Here the CDR3 DNA reads TGTGCCAGCAGCCACCGTCGGTCAGGGCCAAACACCGGGGAGCTGTTTTTT.

DNA of the CDR3: TGCGCCAGCAGCTTTCTAGCGGGGGGTTCAGATACGCAGTATTTT. Translated, it gives CASSFLAGGSDTQYF. This chain joins TRBV5-1 and TRBJ2-3, with 11 bases identical to TRBD2. Looked up from germline, CDR1 is SGHRS and CDR2 is YFSETQ. The CDR3 is 15 residues long. V gave up 2 bases and J gave up 4 bases; unmatched junction bases: 3.

The DNA for the CDR3 is TGTGCCAGCAGCTTAGAGGACAGACTCTCCTACGAGCAGTACTTC. It codes for CASSLEDRLSYEQYF. The V gene is TRBV7-2, the J gene TRBJ2-7, with D perhaps TRBD1 (6 bases). This CDR3 region has 15 residues. The germline gives CDR1 SGHTA, CDR2 FQGNSA. V lost 1 base, J lost 0 bases, and 10 bases lay in between.

The chain combines TRBV27 with TRBJ2-2; TRBD2 agrees at 15 bases. CDR1 and CDR2 (germline): MNHEY, SMNVEV (reference sequence). Trimming removed 2 bases from V and 5 bases from J; junction bases left unmatched: 9. The CDR3 is 19 residues long. The CDR3 DNA sequence: TGTGCCAGCAGTTTAAGGCCGGGACTAGCGGGGGGAGGGACCGGGGAGCTGTTTTTT. Its protein is CASSLRPGLAGGGTGELFF.

The chain links TRBV29-1 to TRBJ2-7; D may be TRBD2 (6 bases). V gave up 5 bases and J gave up 3 bases, with 14 bases separating them. CDR3 length equals 13 residues. The germline CDR1 and CDR2 sequences are SQVTM and ANQGSEA. The CDR3 DNA follows: TGCAGCGTTACCGGGACGGGGGACTACGAGCAGTACTTC. Translating it yields CSVTGTGDYEQYF.

The CDR3 protein is CASSLGQGASSGTEAFF. Written as DNA, the CDR3 is TGCGCCAGCAGCTTGGGACAGGGGGCATCATCCGGAACTGAAGCTTTCTTT. The rearrangement uses TRBV5-1 and TRBJ1-1; 10 bases agree with TRBD1. V dropped 0 bases and J dropped 5; count of bases not matched to a gene: 10. CDR3 size: 17 residues. Looked up from germline, CDR1 is SGHRS and CDR2 is YFSETQ.

This chain connects TRBV5-1 to TRBJ1-6; D gene ambiguous. Germline V gene lookup returns CDR1 SGHRS and CDR2 YFSETQ. The CDR3 length is 13 residues. V lost 5 bases and J 7 bases, leaving 10 bases between the germline ends. The CDR3 region is CASSRDTNSPLHF. The CDR3 nucleotides are TGCGCCAGCAGTAGAGATACCAATTCACCCCTCCACTTT.

The J gene is TRBJ2-3, the V gene TRBV27, with D possibly TRBD1 on 5 matching bases. Germline assignment: CDR1 MNHEY and CDR2 SMNVEV (reference sequence). The V and J ends lost 2 bases and 6 bases respectively, with 6 bases between them. The CDR3 spans 12 residues. The DNA for the CDR3 is TGTGCCAGCAGTTTAAAGGGGGATACGCAGTATTTT. Its protein is CASSLKGDTQYF.

The chain employs TRBV7-7 and TRBJ2-3, with D unclear. V dropped 2 bases and J dropped 4 bases, with 7 bases sitting between them. This CDR3 is 13 amino acids long. Germline V gene data show CDR1 as SSHAT and CDR2 as FNYEAQ (reference sequence). CDR3 in DNA: TGTGCCAGCAGCTTAAGTCGGGCAGATACGCAGTATTTT. Its translation: CASSLSRADTQYF.

This clone was observed once. The genes are TRBV7-9 and TRBJ2-5; D is ambiguous. Germline lookup yields CDR1 SEHNR and CDR2 FQNEAQ (reference sequence). The V end lost 3 bases, the J end lost 3 bases, and 2 bases lay between the germline ends. The CDR3 is 11 residues long. For the CDR3, the DNA is TGTGCCAGCAGCTTTAAAGAGACCCAGTACTTC. This sequence encodes CASSFKETQYF.

The chain joins TRBV5-8 to TRBJ2-6, with D possibly being TRBD2 (5 bases). Germline V gene sequence: CDR1 SGHTS, CDR2 YDEGEE. The ends were cut back, 4 bases at V and 1 base at J, with 6 bases in the middle. This CDR3 comprises 14 residues. CDR3 protein: CASSEGSGANVLTF. CDR3 nucleotides: TGTGCCAGCAGCGAGGGATCTGGGGCCAACGTCCTGACTTTC.

The chain has TRBV25-1 and TRBJ1-2, with TRBD1 identical over 7 bases. J gave up 7 bases and V 6 bases, and 5 bases lay outside the gene matches. The CDR3 covers 12 residues. Germline CDR1 MGHDK, CDR2 SYGVNS. The CDR3 coding sequence is TGTGCCAGCAGGGACAGGAGAGGTGGCTACACCTTC. This translates into CASRDRRGGYTF.

Here the CDR3 reads CASSDIGRVTEAFF. CDR3 coding DNA: TGTGCCAGCAGTGATATAGGGCGGGTCACTGAAGCTTTCTTT. This chain links TRBV25-1 with TRBJ1-1; D gene ambiguous. The CDR3 runs 14 residues. CDR1 and CDR2 from the germline V gene are MGHDK and SYGVNS. V was pared by 3 bases and J by 4 bases, with 12 bases between.

J is TRBJ1-1 and V is TRBV10-3, with 10 bases identical to TRBD1. This CDR3 is 13 amino acids long. Germline-derived CDR1 and CDR2 are ENHRY and SYGVKD. With V trimmed by 9 bases and J by 3 bases, 4 bases remained unmatched. The CDR3 sequence: CAMAGTGDTEAFF. CDR3 bases: TGTGCCATGGCCGGGACAGGGGACACTGAAGCTTTCTTT.

The chain employs TRBV7-9 and TRBJ2-1; TRBD1 matches 9 bases. Trimming at V came to 2 bases and at J to 9 bases, leaving 2 bases not matched to a gene. The germline V gene has CDR1 SEHNR and CDR2 FQNEAQ (reference sequence). The CDR3 is made up of 13 amino acids. Written as DNA, the CDR3 is TGTGCCAGCAGCTTAAGACAGGGGGGTGAGCAGTTCTTC. The encoded protein is CASSLRQGGEQFF.

This chain uses TRBV7-2 with TRBJ1-2; the match to TRBD1 covers 9 bases. The CDR3 has 14 amino acids. The V gene end was trimmed by 3 bases and the J gene end by 6 bases; junction bases not matched to a gene: 5. Germline V gene lookup returns CDR1 SGHTA and CDR2 FQGNSA. In DNA, the CDR3 is TGTGCCAGCAGCTTCGCCGGGACAGGGAATGGCTACACCTTC. This translates into CASSFAGTGNGYTF.

The chain is built from TRBV7-9 and TRBJ1-1, with 7 bases aligning to TRBD1. Germline values: CDR1 SEHNR, CDR2 FQNEAQ (reference sequence). The CDR3 runs 15 residues. The ends lost 5 bases at V and 6 bases at J; junction bases unmatched: 12. The CDR3 bases are TGTGCCAGCAGCCCAGACAGGGTCTCGTTCGCTGAAGCTTTCTTT. Translating gives CASSPDRVSFAEAFF.